The rows below give T cell receptor beta chains drawn from one sample of a study of cytomegalovirus exposure and HLA in healthy donors. Only in-frame clones appear in the TCRdb table, and some are missing; sequencing was by immunoSEQ multiplex PCR. In all, the sample yields 100,000 or so clones. Input material: PBMCs. These receptors all come from a woman aged 30 to 39 in good health and CMV-seronegative. Both conserved end residues are part of each CDR3. The D gene is left open where the match is weak.

j_gene	v_gene	d_gene	len	CDR3aa	CDR3nt
TRBJ1-2	TRBV7-2	-	13	CASSLASVYGYTF	TGTGCCAGCAGCTTAGCCAGCGTCTATGGCTACACCTTC
TRBJ2-3	TRBV11-2	-	13	CASSTVRGDTQYF	TGTGCCAGCAGCACCGTACGGGGAGATACGCAGTATTTT
TRBJ2-2	TRBV25-1	-	12	CASSESAGELFF	TGTGCCAGCAGTGAATCTGCCGGGGAGCTGTTTTTT
TRBJ1-1	TRBV5-1	-	14	CASSLSDRNTEAFF	TGCGCCAGCAGCTTGTCCGACAGGAATACTGAAGCTTTCTTT
TRBJ2-7	TRBV6-4	TRBD2	15	CASSDYREASYEQYF	TGTGCCAGCAGTGACTACCGGGAGGCCTCCTACGAGCAGTACTTC
TRBJ1-1	TRBV5-1	-	13	CASSLGAKTEAFF	TGCGCCAGCAGCCTGGGGGCGAAGACTGAAGCTTTCTTT
TRBJ2-3	TRBV27	TRBD1	11	CASWTGDTQYF	TGTGCCAGTTGGACAGGAGATACGCAGTATTTT
TRBJ1-5	TRBV6-4	TRBD1	14	CASSPGQGNQPQHF	TGTGCCAGCAGTCCGGGACAGGGGAATCAGCCCCAGCATTTT
TRBJ2-7	TRBV6-7	-	10	CASGGRKQYF	TGTGCCAGCGGAGGGCGGAAGCAGTACTTC
TRBJ2-1	TRBV9	-	13	CASTRGGEDEQFF	TGTGCCAGCACAAGGGGGGGAGAGGATGAGCAGTTCTTC
TRBJ2-3	TRBV29-1	-	11	CSERTDDTQYF	TGCAGCGAACGGACAGACGATACGCAGTATTTT
TRBJ2-2	TRBV27	-	12	CASGDLPGELFF	TGTGCCAGCGGGGACTTACCCGGGGAGCTGTTTTTT
TRBJ1-1	TRBV29-1	-	13	CSVGPAQGTEAFF	TGCAGCGTTGGTCCGGCGCAGGGCACTGAAGCTTTCTTT
TRBJ1-1	TRBV5-1	TRBD1	17	CASSKTGEGNMNTEAFF	TGCGCCAGCAGTAAAACAGGGGAAGGGAATATGAACACTGAAGCTTTCTTT
TRBJ1-6	TRBV19	-	18	CASSPSVGGAIIDSPLHF	TGTGCCAGTAGTCCCTCAGTGGGGGGGGCTATTATCGACTCACCCCTCCACTTT
TRBJ1-1	TRBV7-3	-	14	CATLFSRLNTEAFF	TGTGCCACCCTCTTTTCCAGGCTGAACACTGAAGCTTTCTTT
TRBJ2-1	TRBV7-9	TRBD2	16	CASSLGLAGIYNEQFF	TGTGCCAGCAGCTTAGGTCTAGCGGGTATATACAATGAGCAGTTCTTC
TRBJ2-2	TRBV5-1	TRBD2	19	CASSLAQLAGTANTGELFF	TGCGCCAGCAGCTTGGCCCAACTAGCGGGTACCGCGAACACCGGGGAGCTGTTTTTT
TRBJ2-7	TRBV7-6	TRBD2	16	CASSPRASGEPYEQYF	TGTGCCAGCAGCCCCCGTGCTAGCGGGGAACCCTACGAGCAGTACTTC
TRBJ1-2	TRBV6-1	-	14	CASSEGGAGYGYTF	TGTGCCAGCAGTGAAGGGGGCGCAGGGTATGGCTACACCTTC
TRBJ2-3	TRBV15	-	16	CATSREQPSQPDTQYF	TGTGCCACCAGCAGGGAACAGCCATCGCAACCAGATACGCAGTATTTT
TRBJ2-2	TRBV2	TRBD1	12	CATRQGGGELFF	TGTGCCACAAGACAGGGCGGCGGGGAGCTGTTTTTT
TRBJ2-1	TRBV6-5	TRBD2	11	CASSSLAGQFF	TGTGCCAGCAGTTCCCTAGCGGGGCAGTTCTTC
TRBJ1-5	TRBV19	TRBD1	14	CASSTTGGRQPQHF	TGTGCCAGTAGTACTACAGGGGGACGTCAGCCCCAGCATTTT
TRBJ1-1	TRBV4-1	-	15	CASSQEQGMNTEAFF	TGCGCCAGCAGCCAAGAACAGGGAATGAACACTGAAGCTTTCTTT
TRBJ2-1	TRBV7-9	-	15	CASSLGDITYNEQFF	TGTGCCAGCAGCTTAGGTGACATAACCTACAATGAGCAGTTCTTC
TRBJ1-2	TRBV7-2	TRBD1	15	CASSLGTGGANGYTF	TGTGCCAGCAGCTTGGGGACAGGGGGCGCAAATGGCTACACCTTC
TRBJ2-1	TRBV5-6	-	15	CASSLRSGFNNEQFF	TGTGCCAGCAGCTTGAGGAGCGGGTTTAACAATGAGCAGTTCTTC
TRBJ1-5	TRBV7-2	-	16	CASSFDSRLGNQPQHF	TGTGCCAGCAGCTTTGATTCCAGACTAGGAAATCAGCCCCAGCATTTT
TRBJ1-1	TRBV28	-	11	CASIVSGGAFF	TGTGCCAGCATTGTCTCCGGAGGAGCTTTCTTT
TRBJ2-7	TRBV30	-	13	CAYETGSSYEQYF	TGTGCCTACGAGACCGGGTCTTCCTACGAGCAGTACTTC
TRBJ1-6	TRBV6-1	TRBD1	15	CASSEMAQGASPLHF	TGTGCCAGCAGTGAAATGGCCCAGGGGGCATCACCCCTCCACTTT
TRBJ1-5	TRBV7-6	TRBD1	16	CASSLGPRGPNQPQHF	TGTGCCAGCAGCTTAGGTCCCAGGGGGCCCAATCAGCCCCAGCATTTT
TRBJ2-1	TRBV19	TRBD2	15	CASSPTSGSLNEQFF	TGTGCCAGTAGCCCGACTAGCGGGTCCTTGAATGAGCAGTTCTTC
TRBJ2-1	TRBV15	TRBD2	16	CATSRDGSGPYNEQFF	TGTGCCACCAGCAGAGACGGTAGCGGGCCTTACAATGAGCAGTTCTTC
TRBJ1-4	TRBV7-9	TRBD1	14	CASSFSTGEEKLFF	TGTGCCAGCAGTTTTTCGACAGGGGAGGAAAAACTGTTTTTT
TRBJ1-6	TRBV9	-	16	CASSVAQGGVNSPLHF	TGTGCCAGCAGCGTAGCTCAGGGTGGTGTTAATTCACCCCTCCACTTT
TRBJ1-2	TRBV13	TRBD1	15	CASSFATGAGYGYTF	TGTGCCAGCAGCTTTGCTACAGGGGCGGGGTATGGCTACACCTTC
TRBJ1-1	TRBV19	-	13	CASSALLSTEAFF	TGTGCCAGTAGTGCCCTTTTGAGCACTGAAGCTTTCTTT
TRBJ1-6	TRBV7-2	TRBD1	16	CASSLTGQGANSPLHF	TGTGCCAGCAGCTTAACGGGACAGGGGGCCAATTCACCCCTCCACTTT
TRBJ1-1	TRBV19	TRBD1	18	CASSMGRKQGAGDTEAFF	TGTGCCAGTAGTATGGGACGGAAACAGGGGGCCGGGGACACTGAAGCTTTCTTT
TRBJ1-1	TRBV28	TRBD1	13	CASSFQGDTEAFF	TGTGCCAGCAGTTTCCAGGGGGACACTGAAGCTTTCTTT
TRBJ2-6	TRBV9	-	13	CASSETGANVLTF	TGTGCCAGCAGCGAGACAGGGGCCAACGTCCTGACTTTC
TRBJ2-3	TRBV9	TRBD1	14	CASSADRGLDTQYF	TGTGCCAGCAGCGCAGACAGGGGTTTGGATACGCAGTATTTT
TRBJ2-7	TRBV15	-	11	CATSRAGEQYF	TGTGCCACCAGCAGAGCAGGGGAGCAGTACTTC
TRBJ2-2	TRBV6-4	TRBD1	16	CASSDSNRGDTGELFF	TGTGCCAGCAGTGACTCTAACAGGGGGGACACCGGGGAGCTGTTTTTT
TRBJ2-3	TRBV25-1	TRBD2	13	CASSERGGFTQYF	TGTGCCAGCAGTGAACGGGGGGGTTTTACGCAGTATTTT
TRBJ1-1	TRBV7-3	TRBD1	14	CASSLAGGNTEAFF	TGTGCCAGCAGCTTAGCAGGGGGGAACACTGAAGCTTTCTTT
TRBJ1-4	TRBV28	TRBD1	15	CASSFTQGGNEKLFF	TGTGCCAGCAGTTTTACACAGGGGGGTAATGAAAAACTGTTTTTT
TRBJ1-1	TRBV29-1	-	17	CSVEEGERRTMNTEAFF	TGCAGCGTTGAAGAAGGGGAGCGCAGGACTATGAACACTGAAGCTTTCTTT
TRBJ2-2	TRBV5-8	-	16	CASSSAGYQDTGELFF	TGTGCCAGCAGCTCCGCAGGGTATCAGGACACCGGGGAGCTGTTTTTT
TRBJ1-3	TRBV4-1	TRBD1	20	CASSQHIGTGSFLSGNTIYF	TGCGCCAGCAGCCAACATATCGGGACAGGGTCTTTCCTATCTGGAAACACCATATATTTT
TRBJ2-1	TRBV4-1	-	12	CASSQDYLEQFF	TGCGCCAGCAGCCAAGACTACCTAGAGCAGTTCTTC
TRBJ2-7	TRBV7-2	TRBD2	15	CASSGAGGRSYEQYF	TGTGCCAGCAGCGGAGCGGGGGGCCGCTCCTACGAGCAGTACTTC
TRBJ1-1	TRBV28	TRBD1	12	CASSTGGTEAFF	TGTGCCAGTAGTACAGGGGGCACTGAAGCTTTCTTT